This entry lists 26 T cell receptor beta chains sequenced from one sample in a study of Graves' ophthalmopathy and Graves' hyperthyroidism. Amplification of the TCR beta CDR3 regions used RNA transcripts (as template). Scientists carried out first-round RT-PCR using HTBI primers and then a second-round multiplex PCR. TCRdb independently ran MiXCR on the multiplex PCR reads; one entry per CDR3 protein. Of some 210,000 distinct CDR3 sequences listed, roughly 27% are singletons. Input material: peripheral blood. Receptors originate from a man aged 50 to 59 with Graves' ophthalmopathy.

The chain's CDR3 is CASIPSGGVQETQYF. The CDR3 bases are TGTGCCAGCATCCCTAGCGGGGGGGTCCAAGAGACCCAGTACTTC. This sequence joins TRBV6-1 and TRBJ2-5, with 12 bases matching TRBD2. CDR1 is MNHNS and CDR2 is SASEGT in the germline V gene. Losses at the gene ends were 7 bases for V and 1 base for J; bases not matched to a gene: 4. The CDR3 is 15 residues long.

The V and J genes are TRBV24-1 and TRBJ2-2, with 9 nucleotides matching TRBD1. The CDR3 covers 19 residues. The junction had 18 bases not matched to a gene; V was cut back by 5 bases and J by 6 bases. CDR1 KGHDR and CDR2 SFDVKD come from the germline V gene. CDR3 in amino acids: CATSGSRITGTGRAGELFF. CDR3 nucleotide sequence: TGTGCCACCAGTGGTTCAAGGATAACCGGGACAGGGCGCGCCGGGGAGCTGTTTTTT.

This clonotype was picked up many times. This sequence joins TRBV15 and TRBJ2-5, with 9 positions matching TRBD1. In germline, CDR1 is LNHNV, CDR2 YYDKDF (reference sequence). V dropped 5 bases and J dropped 5; count of bases not matched to a gene: 6. The CDR3 has 14 amino acids. CDR3 in amino acids: CATSWGQGEETQYF. CDR3 bases: TGTGCCACCAGCTGGGGACAGGGAGAGGAGACCCAGTACTTC.

The chain links TRBV27 to TRBJ1-6, with 8 positions matching TRBD1. Germline V CDR1 and CDR2: MNHEY, SMNVEV (reference sequence). With V trimmed by 7 bases and J by 1 base, 12 bases remained unmatched. This CDR3 is built from 18 residues. The CDR3 nucleotides read TGTGCCAGCACAAGGCAGGGGGCTTTTACGTCCTATAATTCACCCCTCCACTTT. Encoded protein: CASTRQGAFTSYNSPLHF.

In its sample, this clonotype was seen many times. The V and J genes are TRBV18 and TRBJ2-7; 8 nucleotides match TRBD1. Germline CDR1 reads KGHSH; CDR2 reads LQKENI. The CDR3 has 14 residues. Trimming removed 4 bases from V and 0 bases from J; junction bases left unmatched: 2. The CDR3: CASSRDRSSYEQYF. The CDR3 nucleotides are TGTGCCAGCTCACGGGACAGGAGCTCCTACGAGCAGTACTTC.

The table lists this clonotype with many counts. The chain has TRBV4-1 and TRBJ2-7; 7 bases agree with TRBD1. The junction had 18 bases not matched to a gene; V was cut back by 0 bases and J by 4 bases. This CDR3 is 19 amino acids long. The germline CDR1 and CDR2 sequences are MGHRA and YSYEKL. The CDR3 loop is CASSQELSGTVLRRYEQYF. CDR3 bases: TGCGCCAGCAGCCAAGAATTGTCCGGGACAGTCCTCCGACGTTACGAGCAGTACTTC.

This clonotype was seen at least ten times. This chain uses TRBV4-2 with TRBJ2-7, with 11 positions matching TRBD2. V lost 2 bases and J lost 3; bases outside the gene matches: 6. CDR1 and CDR2 from the germline V gene are LGHNA and YNFKEQ. The CDR3 has 16 amino acids. The CDR3 coding sequence is TGTGCCAGCAGCCAATCACTAGCGGGAGCCGTCTACGAGCAGTACTTC. Translating gives CASSQSLAGAVYEQYF.

The chain is built from TRBV6-1 and TRBJ2-5, with 13 positions matching TRBD2. CDR3 length: 17 amino acids. The J segment lost 5 bases and the V segment lost 4 bases, leaving 10 bases of the junction unmatched. CDR1 and CDR2 from the germline V gene are MNHNS and SASEGT. CDR3 amino acids: CASSALAGGPEEETQYF. CDR3 sequence (DNA): TGTGCCAGCAGTGCACTAGCGGGAGGGCCGGAGGAGGAGACCCAGTACTTC.

The CDR3 sequence is CASRSRSRGVAGANVLTF. The CDR3 DNA sequence: TGTGCCAGCAGGTCTAGGTCCCGAGGTGTCGCTGGGGCCAACGTCCTGACTTTC. The gene calls are TRBV12-3 or TRBV12-4 and TRBJ2-6; D is uncertain. The CDR3 covers 18 residues. Trimming removed 6 bases at V and 2 bases at J, with 20 bases between.

This clonotype was counted at least ten times. The V and J genes are TRBV7-2 and TRBJ2-7; 9 positions agree with TRBD2. Germline trimming cut 0 bases from V and 7 bases from J; bases unmatched to any gene: 4. This CDR3 is built from 14 residues. Germline CDR1 SGHTA, CDR2 FQGNSA. CDR3 DNA: TGTGCCAGCAGCTTAGCCTTGACTAGCGGTGAGCAGTACTTC. Protein sequence: CASSLALTSGEQYF. The complete variable domain, with remaining parts taken from reference TRBV7-2 and TRBJ2-7, reads GAGVSQSPSNKVTEKGKDVELRCDPISGHTALYWYRQSLGQGLEFLIYFQGNSAPDKSGLPSDRFSAERTGGSVSTLTIQRTQQEDSAVYLCASSLALTSGEQYFGPGTRLTVT.

This clonotype was recorded many times. This may stem from a read error, because a much larger clone lies one nucleotide away. V is TRBV6-1 and J is TRBJ1-2, with a weak D call TRBD1 (5 bases). The CDR3 consists of 15 residues. The germline V gene has CDR1 MNHNS and CDR2 SASEGT. CDR3 sequence: CAGSEHGALEVGYTF. The CDR3 region has the DNA TGTGCCGGCAGTGAACATGGGGCTCTGGAAGTCGGCTACACCTTC.

There are many counts of this clonotype. The CDR3 nucleotides are TGTGCCAGCAGCCAAGATAACGGAGAGACCCAGTACTTC. Its protein product is CASSQDNGETQYF. This chain links TRBV3-1 with TRBJ2-5, with D uncertain. The CDR3 length is 13 residues. Germline assignment: CDR1 LGHDT and CDR2 YNNKEL (reference sequence). V dropped 0 bases and J dropped 4 bases, with 6 bases sitting between them.

The V gene is TRBV28, the J gene TRBJ1-1; D might be TRBD1 (5 bases). The V end lost 5 bases, the J end lost 5 bases, and 18 bases lay between the germline ends. CDR1 MDHEN and CDR2 SYDVKM come from the germline V gene. This CDR3 is built from 15 residues. The CDR3 nucleotides read TGTGCCAGCAGTACCATCCGCGGGGCCTCGACTGAAGCTTTCTTT. This sequence encodes CASSTIRGASTEAFF.

This clonotype was seen more than once but under ten times. This chain uses TRBV10-2 with TRBJ1-6; D is unresolved. There are 13 residues in the CDR3. CDR1 and CDR2 from the germline V gene are WSHSY and SAAADI. The V end lost 2 bases, the J end lost 10 bases, and 9 bases lay between the germline ends. This CDR3 reads CASSETVRSPLHF. Written as DNA, the CDR3 is TGCGCCAGCAGTGAGACGGTTCGCTCACCCCTCCACTTT.

CDR3 in DNA: TGCAGTGCTAGAGGCGGGACAGGTGCTGCAGCTAACTATGGCTACACCTTC. Translating gives CSARGGTGAAANYGYTF. The V gene is TRBV20-1, the J gene TRBJ1-2, with 8 nucleotides matching TRBD1. Germline V gene sequence: CDR1 DFQATT, CDR2 SNEGSKA (reference sequence). V shed 1 base and J 0 bases; nucleotides not matched to a gene: 10. CDR3 length: 17 amino acids.

Points on this clonotype: Just one base apart from a much larger clone, this may be a read error. The chain links TRBV5-1 to TRBJ2-5, with unresolved D. CDR1 is SGHRS and CDR2 is YFSETQ in the germline V gene. The CDR3 spans 14 residues. The CDR3 DNA reads TGCGCCAGCAGCTTGTTTGGGCAGCAAGAGTCCCAGTACTTC. This codes for CASSLFGQQESQYF. Full variable domain (outside the CDR3, taken from reference TRBV5-1 and TRBJ2-5): KAGVTQTPRYLIKTRGQQVTLSCSPISGHRSVSWYQQTPGQGLQFLFEYFSETQRNKGNFPGRFSGRQFSNSRSEMNVSTLELGDSALYLCASSLFGQQESQYFGPGTRLLVL.

This clonotype was seen a few times. The genes are TRBV30 and TRBJ1-1, with a possible D match to TRBD1 (5 bases). Germline-derived CDR1 and CDR2 are GTSNPN and SVGIG (reference sequence). V was cut by 5 bases and J by 2 bases, with 12 bases left in between. CDR3 length equals 13 residues. CDR3: CAWALGENTEAFF. Here the CDR3 DNA reads TGTGCCTGGGCCTTGGGGGAAAACACTGAAGCTTTCTTT.

This clonotype was counted many times. The chain uses TRBV20-1 and TRBJ1-5, with D possibly being TRBD1 (5 bases). This CDR3 spans 12 amino acids. The V and J ends lost 5 bases and 9 bases respectively, with 14 bases between them. CDR1 and CDR2 (germline): DFQATT, SNEGSKA (reference sequence). DNA of the CDR3: TGCAGTGCTGGGGACCGCGGGTCGCCCCAGCATTTT. Translation gives CSAGDRGSPQHF.

The chain has TRBV12-3 or TRBV12-4 and TRBJ1-1; possible D gene TRBD1, 6 bases. Trimming cost V 6 bases and J 3 bases, with 20 bases left between them. This CDR3 region has 16 residues. The CDR3 DNA is TGTGCCAGCAGCGCTCTTATCAGGGGAGGTGACACTGAAGCTTTCTTT. It translates to CASSALIRGGDTEAFF.

V is TRBV7-9 and J is TRBJ1-1, with D tentatively TRBD1 (6 bases). Germline V gives CDR1 SEHNR, CDR2 FQNEAQ (reference sequence). The CDR3 extends over 11 amino acids. Trimming pared 5 bases from V and 8 bases from J, leaving 9 bases between. The CDR3 is CASSAGHEAFF. In DNA, the CDR3 is TGTGCCAGCAGCGCGGGACACGAAGCTTTCTTT.

V usage is TRBV6-2 or TRBV6-3 and J usage is TRBJ1-1; D call uncertain. In germline, CDR1 is MNHEY, CDR2 SVGEGT. V was cut by 6 bases and J by 1 base, with 15 bases left in between. The length of the CDR3 is 15 residues. The CDR3 DNA reads as TGTGCCAGCAGCTTAGTTCGTGGGCAGAACACTGAAGCTTTCTTT. Protein product: CASSLVRGQNTEAFF.

Ten or more counts support this clonotype. The genes are TRBV6-5 and TRBJ2-7, with no clear D. CDR3 length: 15 amino acids. With 0 bases removed from V and 2 bases from J, the gap between germline ends came to 11 bases. Germline V gene sequence: CDR1 MNHEY, CDR2 SVGAGI. CDR3 sequence (DNA): TGTGCCAGCAGTTACTCCTCGGAGAGAACCTACGAGCAGTACTTC. Protein sequence: CASSYSSERTYEQYF.

This clonotype was recorded a few times. The genes are TRBV3-1 and TRBJ1-2; possible D gene TRBD1, 6 bases. Germline CDR1 LGHDT, CDR2 YNNKEL (reference sequence). The CDR3 spans 13 residues. Between the trimmed V and J ends, which lost 4 bases and 4 bases, there was a span of 10 bases. The CDR3 spells CASSRRDTYGYTF. The CDR3 DNA reads TGTGCCAGCAGCCGAAGGGACACCTATGGCTACACCTTC.

This clonotype has at least ten counts. The gene calls are TRBV2 and TRBJ2-7; 13 bases fit TRBD2. CDR1 is SNHLY, CDR2 FYNNEI, per germline. Unmatched junction bases numbered 8, after V lost 8 bases and J lost 7 bases. There are 14 residues in the CDR3. The CDR3: CASQGTSGRGEQYF. The CDR3 region has the DNA TGTGCCAGCCAGGGTACTAGCGGGAGGGGAGAGCAGTACTTC.

This clonotype was seen repeatedly, ten times or more. As DNA, the CDR3 is TGTGCCAGCAGTTTCTCCCGGACGGAAGAGACCCAGTACTTC. It codes for CASSFSRTEETQYF. The rearrangement links TRBV28 to TRBJ2-5; unclear D gene. The CDR3 runs 14 residues. V lost 3 bases, J lost 3 bases, and 11 bases lay in between. CDR1 MDHEN and CDR2 SYDVKM come from the germline V gene.

This clonotype was seen many times. The chain is built from TRBV20-1 and TRBJ2-7; D unclear. The V end lost 0 bases, the J end lost 3 bases, and 12 bases lay between the germline ends. The V gene's germline CDR1 is DFQATT and CDR2 SNEGSKA (reference sequence). CDR3 length equals 14 residues. CDR3 sequence reads: CSARDDSIGYEQYF. CDR3 sequence (DNA): TGCAGTGCTAGAGATGACTCAATCGGCTACGAGCAGTACTTC.